A selection of T cell receptor beta chains follows, all from one sample in a study of regulatory T cells in long-lasting Graves disease. Each CDR3 protein is one row after TCRdb ran MiXCR on the multiplex PCR reads. The sample lists approximately 250,000 distinct CDR3 sequences, about 18% occurring once. The sample here was peripheral blood mononuclear cells (PBMCs), taken at new diagnosis, from a patient treated with antithyroid drugs. The receptor source for this set is a female donor with Graves disease. Each CDR3 is given with its conserved first and last residue. Each record gives: V gene, clone size, J gene, D gene, CDR3 protein, CDR3 DNA. A D gene is named only where the DNA matches it firmly. Clone sizes are given selectively: once, few, many, or a class where the clone is expanded.

V: TRBV9
size: few
J: TRBJ2-1
D: TRBD2
CDR3: CASSLLAGEEQFF
DNA: TGTGCCAGCAGCCTACTAGCGGGAGAAGAGCAGTTCTTC

V: TRBV7-2
size: many
J: TRBJ2-2
D: NA
CDR3: CASTPGVGTGELFF
DNA: TGTGCCAGCACCCCTGGGGTCGGCACCGGGGAGCTGTTTTTT

V: TRBV4-2
size: many
J: TRBJ2-3
D: NA
CDR3: CASSQESRSTDTQYF
DNA: TGTGCCAGCAGCCAAGAATCTCGGAGCACAGATACGCAGTATTTT

V: TRBV19
size: few
J: TRBJ1-1
D: TRBD1
CDR3: CASSYRGNTEALF
DNA: TGTGCCAGTTCTTACAGGGGAAACACTGAAGCTCTCTTT

V: TRBV24-1
size: many
J: TRBJ2-3
D: NA
CDR3: CATKAGSTDTQYF
DNA: TGTGCCACCAAGGCAGGGAGCACAGATACGCAGTATTTT

V: TRBV3-1
size: many
J: TRBJ2-7
D: NA
CDR3: CASSLQGNEQYF
DNA: TGTGCCAGCAGCCTACAGGGTAACGAGCAGTACTTC

V: TRBV12-3/TRBV12-4
size: NA
J: TRBJ1-5
D: TRBD1
CDR3: CASSLARTGAQPQHF
DNA: TGTGCCAGCAGTTTAGCCCGGACAGGGGCTCAGCCCCAGCATTTT

V: TRBV12-3/TRBV12-4
size: few
J: TRBJ2-7
D: NA
CDR3: CASRPAGQYEQYF
DNA: TGTGCCAGCAGACCCGCGGGACAATACGAGCAGTACTTC

V: TRBV19
size: NA
J: TRBJ2-5
D: NA
CDR3: CASSVQGDQETQYF
DNA: TGTGCCAGTAGTGTACAGGGAGACCAAGAGACCCAGTACTTC

V: TRBV10-3
size: many
J: TRBJ1-3
D: NA
CDR3: CAISDSVRGGRSTGNTIYF
DNA: TGTGCCATCAGTGATTCCGTCCGGGGAGGGAGATCGACTGGAAACACCATATATTTT

V: TRBV18
size: many
J: TRBJ1-3
D: NA
CDR3: CASSQGSGNTIYF
DNA: TGTGCCAGCAGCCAAGGGTCGGGGAACACCATATATTTT

V: TRBV5-5
size: many
J: TRBJ1-5
D: TRBD1
CDR3: CASSYRGISNQPQHF
DNA: TGTGCCAGCAGCTACAGGGGAATCAGCAATCAGCCCCAGCATTTT

V: TRBV20-1
size: many
J: TRBJ1-4
D: NA
CDR3: CSAIWANNEKLFF
DNA: TGCAGTGCTATCTGGGCCAATAATGAAAAACTGTTTTTT

V: TRBV24-1
size: many
J: TRBJ2-1
D: TRBD2
CDR3: CATSDTSGSYNEQFF
DNA: TGTGCCACCAGTGATACTAGCGGTTCCTACAATGAGCAGTTCTTC

V: TRBV5-1
size: NA
J: TRBJ2-1
D: NA
CDR3: CASSFNRVNEQFF
DNA: TGCGCCAGCAGCTTTAACAGGGTCAATGAGCAGTTCTTC

V: TRBV2
size: once
J: TRBJ2-7
D: NA
CDR3: CASRAVGANEQYF
DNA: TGTGCCAGCAGGGCGGTAGGTGCGAACGAGCAGTACTTC

V: TRBV28
size: many
J: TRBJ1-1
D: NA
CDR3: CASSHRRVAEAFF
DNA: TGTGCCAGCAGTCACCGCAGGGTGGCCGAAGCTTTCTTT

V: TRBV3-1
size: many
J: TRBJ2-7
D: NA
CDR3: CASSQMTNSYEQYF
DNA: TGTGCCAGCAGCCAAATGACTAACTCCTACGAGCAGTACTTC

V: TRBV18
size: many
J: TRBJ2-3
D: NA
CDR3: CASSPRTVSTDTQYF
DNA: TGTGCCAGCTCACCACGGACAGTTAGCACAGATACGCAGTATTTT

V: TRBV20-1
size: NA
J: TRBJ2-7
D: TRBD1
CDR3: CSARDPGQGTEQYF
DNA: TGCAGTGCTAGAGATCCGGGACAGGGGACCGAGCAGTACTTC

V: TRBV4-1
size: NA
J: TRBJ2-2
D: NA
CDR3: CASNPVDRIETGELFF
DNA: TGCGCCAGCAACCCAGTGGACAGAATAGAAACCGGGGAGCTGTTTTTT

V: TRBV4-1
size: many
J: TRBJ2-3
D: TRBD2
CDR3: CASSQEGLAGADTQYF
DNA: TGCGCCAGCAGCCAGGAAGGGCTAGCGGGAGCTGATACGCAGTATTTT

V: TRBV12-3/TRBV12-4
size: many
J: TRBJ1-2
D: TRBD1
CDR3: CASSSKGQGANYGYTF
DNA: TGTGCCAGCAGTTCCAAGGGACAGGGGGCGAACTATGGCTACACCTTC